The 30 T cell receptor beta chains below come from one sample, sequenced in a study of CD8+ T cells in alopecia areata. CD4+ cells of about 5 patients were further sorted as CD25+CD127-. Sequencing templates came from extracted RNA that was reverse transcribed into cDNA. The method was immunoSEQ multiplex PCR; TCRdb's version includes in-frame clones alone and lacks a portion of them. The sample shows 37,000 or so clones, approximately 54% of them seen only once. The sample was CD4+ Tregs sorted from blood. The source of these receptors is a human donor with alopecia areata.

The CDR3 sequence is CASTLTPEGAYGKQYF. As DNA, the CDR3 is TGCGCCAGCACTCTTACTCCTGAGGGAGCCTATGGGAAGCAGTACTTC. The rearrangement uses TRBV5-1 and TRBJ2-7; the D gene is possibly TRBD2 (5 bases). V was clipped by 6 bases and J by 8 bases, with 27 bases between them. The CDR3 covers 16 residues. Per the germline V gene, CDR1 is SGHRS and CDR2 is YFSETQ.

This chain connects TRBV29-1 to TRBJ1-5; tentative D call: TRBD1 (6 bases). The V and J ends lost 5 bases and 1 base respectively, with 21 bases between them. The CDR3 contains 17 residues. The germline V gene encodes CDR1 SQVTM and CDR2 ANQGSEA. The CDR3 nucleotides read TGCAGCGTTCTAAACAAATACCAGGGGAAGAGCAATCAGCCCCAGCATTTT. Protein: CSVLNKYQGKSNQPQHF.

This clone appeared a single time. The rearrangement joins TRBV6-6 to TRBJ2-3; D possibly corresponds to TRBD1 (6 bases). The CDR3 runs 12 residues. V lost 2 bases, J lost 6 bases, and 6 bases lay in between. In germline, CDR1 is MNHNY, CDR2 SVGAGI (reference sequence). The CDR3 DNA reads TGTGCCAGCAGTTACCAGGGGGATACGCAGTATTTT. This codes for CASSYQGDTQYF.

The genes are TRBV4-3 and TRBJ1-5, with TRBD1 as a possible D gene (6 bases). Germline lookup yields CDR1 LGHNA and CDR2 YSLEER. Trimming took 4 bases from V and 0 from J, leaving 13 bases between them. The CDR3 is 16 residues long. The CDR3 coding sequence is TGCGCCAGCAGCCCGTACAGGGACACTAGCAATCAGCCCCAGCATTTT. Protein product: CASSPYRDTSNQPQHF.

This clone was seen only once. The V call is TRBV4-3, the J call TRBJ2-5; 8 bases map to TRBD1. J gave up 6 bases and V 1 base, and 4 bases lay outside the gene matches. Germline CDR1 reads LGHNA; CDR2 reads YSLEER. There are 14 residues in the CDR3. The CDR3 spells CASSQATGVKTQYF. CDR3 DNA sequence: TGCGCCAGCAGCCAAGCGACAGGGGTAAAGACCCAGTACTTC.

This clone turned up a few times. The chain recombines TRBV27 with TRBJ2-4; possibly TRBD2 for D (6 bases). V was pared by 1 base and J by 8 bases, with 15 bases between. The germline CDR1 and CDR2 sequences are MNHEY and SMNVEV (reference sequence). The CDR3 runs 15 residues. The DNA for the CDR3 is TGTGCCAGCAGTTTATATGGCGGGGCTGGTTACATTCAGTACTTC. This sequence encodes CASSLYGGAGYIQYF.

This CDR3 is CASSPTFGGTYEQYF. Written as DNA, the CDR3 is TGTGCCAGCAGCCCCACTTTCGGAGGAACCTACGAGCAGTACTTC. V gene TRBV7-6 combines with J gene TRBJ2-7, with D maybe TRBD2 (5 bases). This CDR3 is 15 amino acids long. Germline loops: CDR1 SGHVS, CDR2 FNYEAQ. Trimming left V 5 bases short and J 2 bases short, with 16 bases between.

Only one count was recorded for this clone. V gene TRBV6-6 combines with J gene TRBJ2-1; a weak D match, TRBD2 (5 bases). The CDR3 is 13 residues long. The germline V gene has CDR1 MNHNY and CDR2 SVGAGI (reference sequence). The V end lost 9 bases, the J end lost 7 bases, and 16 bases lay between the germline ends. This CDR3 is CASSRGLPNEQFF. Written as DNA, the CDR3 is TGTGCCAGTTCTAGAGGGTTGCCGAATGAGCAGTTCTTC.

This clone was observed a few times. The CDR3 loop reads CASSLTGTKNIQYF. The CDR3 nucleotides read TGTGCCAGCAGCTTAACAGGGACCAAAAACATTCAGTACTTC. This rearrangement joins TRBV7-3 to TRBJ2-4; no clear D. Between the trimmed V and J ends, which lost 0 bases and 2 bases, there was a span of 5 bases. Per the germline V gene, CDR1 is SGHTA and CDR2 is FQGTGA. The CDR3 totals 14 residues.

CDR3 sequence reads: CASSFEGSQPQHF. Here the CDR3 DNA reads TGCGCCAGCAGCTTCGAAGGAAGTCAGCCCCAGCATTTT. The chain combines TRBV5-1 with TRBJ1-5, with D uncertain. Trimming removed 2 bases from V and 6 bases from J, with 9 bases in between. The CDR3 extends over 13 amino acids. Germline CDR1 SGHRS, CDR2 YFSETQ. Complete variable domain (other parts from reference TRBV5-1 and TRBJ1-5): KAGVTQTPRYLIKTRGQQVTLSCSPISGHRSVSWYQQTPGQGLQFLFEYFSETQRNKGNFPGRFSGRQFSNSRSEMNVSTLELGDSALYLCASSFEGSQPQHFGDGTRLSIL.

There are a few counts of this clone. V gene TRBV5-1 combines with J gene TRBJ2-2; D is undetermined. CDR1 is SGHRS, CDR2 YFSETQ, per germline. The germline V and J ends were trimmed by 4 bases and 3 bases, with 7 bases remaining between them. The length of the CDR3 is 13 residues. DNA for the CDR3: TGCGCCAGCAGCCTGATGGACACCGGGGAGCTGTTTTTT. Amino acid sequence: CASSLMDTGELFF.

The chain recombines TRBV7-3 with TRBJ2-5, with TRBD2 matching over 8 bases. Germline V CDR1 and CDR2: SGHTA, FQGTGA. The CDR3 length is 15 residues. J was trimmed by 4 bases and V by 4 bases; bases with no gene match: 8. The CDR3 spells CASSSRGGRAETQYF. The CDR3 bases are TGTGCCAGCAGCTCCCGGGGGGGCCGTGCAGAGACCCAGTACTTC.

By its share, this clone is medium-sized. The J gene is TRBJ1-4, the V gene TRBV7-2, with TRBD1 identical over 7 bases. The CDR3 contains 16 residues. J gave up 7 bases and V 6 bases, and 14 bases lay outside the gene matches. Germline CDR1 and CDR2: SGHTA and FQGNSA. CDR3 amino acids: CASSYSRQGGSEKLFF. CDR3 nucleotides: TGTGCCAGCAGTTACTCGAGACAGGGCGGGAGTGAAAAACTGTTTTTT.

The chain employs TRBV28 and TRBJ2-5, with 8 nucleotides matching TRBD1. From germline, CDR1 is MDHEN and CDR2 SYDVKM. CDR3 size: 18 residues. J gave up 1 base and V 1 base, and 11 bases lay outside the gene matches. CDR3 bases: TGTGCCAGCAGTTTATTTGTTCGGGGACAGGCGTTCCAAGAGACCCAGTACTTC. Encoded protein: CASSLFVRGQAFQETQYF.

V gene TRBV7-2 combines with J gene TRBJ1-1; D ambiguous. CDR1 is SGHTA, CDR2 FQGNSA, per germline. V dropped 4 bases and J dropped 1 base, with 7 bases sitting between them. This CDR3 spans 13 amino acids. The DNA for the CDR3 is TGTGCCAGCAGCTCTGACCCGAACACTGAAGCTTTCTTT. Translating it yields CASSSDPNTEAFF.

This clone was seen only a few times. The chain combines TRBV7-2 with TRBJ2-5; D is perhaps TRBD1 or TRBD2 (5 bases each). There are 13 residues in the CDR3. V was clipped by 5 bases and J by 4 bases, with 11 bases between them. Germline V lookup: CDR1 SGHTA, CDR2 FQGNSA. The CDR3 DNA reads as TGTGCCAGCAGCCCGCCGGGACGAGAGACCCAGTACTTC. This translates into CASSPPGRETQYF.

J is TRBJ2-3 and V is TRBV18; unclear D gene. The germline V gene encodes CDR1 KGHSH and CDR2 LQKENI. The length of the CDR3 is 13 residues. V lost 4 bases and J lost 0, with 5 bases in between. The CDR3 sequence: CASSLGSTDTQYF. CDR3 nucleotide sequence: TGTGCCAGCTCACTAGGGAGCACAGATACGCAGTATTTT. Full variable domain (rest looked up from reference TRBV18 and TRBJ2-3): NAGVMQNPRHLVRRRGQEARLRCSPMKGHSHVYWYRQLPEEGLKFMVYLQKENIIDESGMPKERFSAEFPKEGPSILRIQQVVRGDSAAYFCASSLGSTDTQYFGPGTRLTVL.

The V and J genes are TRBV7-9 and TRBJ2-7; D is possibly TRBD1 (5 bases). Germline V gene sequence: CDR1 SEHNR, CDR2 FQNEAQ (reference sequence). The CDR3 extends over 15 amino acids. V was shortened by 6 bases and J by 6 bases, with 21 bases between the two germline ends. The CDR3: CASRKGAGFPGEQYF. Here the CDR3 DNA reads TGTGCCAGCAGGAAAGGGGCAGGGTTCCCCGGCGAGCAGTACTTC.

V gene TRBV20-1 combines with J gene TRBJ2-1, with a tentative D call TRBD1 (5 bases). This CDR3 region has 10 residues. CDR1 and CDR2 from the germline V gene are DFQATT and SNEGSKA (reference sequence). The ends were cut back, 7 bases at V and 10 bases at J, with 11 bases in the middle. Here the CDR3 reads CSVQALEQFF. As DNA, the CDR3 is TGCAGTGTACAGGCTCTAGAGCAGTTCTTC.

The chain carries TRBV4-2 and TRBJ2-1; D might be TRBD2 (6 bases). The CDR3 length is 16 residues. Trimming removed 1 base at V and 2 bases at J, with 12 bases between. Germline loops: CDR1 LGHNA, CDR2 YNFKEQ. For the CDR3, the DNA is TGTGCCAGCAGCCAAGTCCGCGGGGTGACCTACAATGAGCAGTTCTTC. Residues: CASSQVRGVTYNEQFF.

The chain carries TRBV18 and TRBJ1-1, with 11 bases that match TRBD1. V shed 3 bases, J shed 1 base, and the junction held 10 bases outside the gene matches. CDR1 and CDR2 (germline): KGHSH, LQKENI. The CDR3 loop spans 18 amino acids. The CDR3 protein is CASSPRTGGGNGNTEAFF. In nucleotides, the CDR3 is TGTGCCAGCTCACCCCGGACAGGGGGCGGCAATGGGAACACTGAAGCTTTCTTT. Complete variable domain (other parts from reference TRBV18 and TRBJ1-1): NAGVMQNPRHLVRRRGQEARLRCSPMKGHSHVYWYRQLPEEGLKFMVYLQKENIIDESGMPKERFSAEFPKEGPSILRIQQVVRGDSAAYFCASSPRTGGGNGNTEAFFGQGTRLTVV.

The chain uses TRBV5-1 and TRBJ2-5; possibly TRBD1 or TRBD2 for D (5 bases each). There are 15 residues in the CDR3. Germline assignment: CDR1 SGHRS and CDR2 YFSETQ. Trimming pared 4 bases from V and 0 bases from J, leaving 13 bases between. The CDR3 DNA reads TGCGCCAGCAGCCTCGCCGGGACCAACCAAGAGACCCAGTACTTC. Protein sequence: CASSLAGTNQETQYF.

This clone was seen a single time. The rearrangement links TRBV23-1 to TRBJ2-5; D unresolved. TRBV23-1 is marked as an open reading frame, function uncertain. The ends were cut back, 0 bases at V and 3 bases at J, with 17 bases in the middle. The CDR3 contains 17 residues. The chain's CDR3 is CASSQSRYLGGEETQYF. For the CDR3, the DNA is TGCGCCAGCAGTCAATCGCGTTACCTGGGTGGGGAAGAGACCCAGTACTTC.

Comment on this clone: This sample includes further DNA sequences coding for the same CDR3. The CDR3 coding sequence is TGCAGCGTTGAACGGGGTTTAAGGACTGAAGCTTTCTTT. Translated: CSVERGLRTEAFF. This rearrangement joins TRBV29-1 to TRBJ1-1, with D unclear. The CDR3 consists of 13 residues. V shed 2 bases and J shed 5 bases, with 12 bases lying between them. Germline CDR1 is SQVTM and CDR2 is ANQGSEA.

The gene calls are TRBV19 and TRBJ1-2; D not certain. Germline CDR1 is LNHDA and CDR2 is SQIVND (reference sequence). Deletions cut 6 bases from V and 5 bases from J, with 13 bases between. The CDR3 sequence is 13 residues long. The CDR3 sequence: CASSLDISYGYTF. The CDR3 coding sequence is TGTGCCAGTAGCCTTGACATATCTTATGGCTACACCTTC.

The rearrangement joins TRBV29-1 to TRBJ1-4, with D perhaps matching TRBD1 (5 bases). The V end was cut by 5 bases, the J end by 8 bases, with 9 bases between. The CDR3 runs 11 residues. CDR1 is SQVTM and CDR2 is ANQGSEA in the germline V gene. The CDR3 region is CSVSWGEKLFF. The CDR3 DNA sequence: TGCAGCGTTTCCTGGGGGGAAAAACTGTTTTTT. Looking up the rest from reference TRBV29-1 and TRBJ1-4 gives the full variable domain: SAVISQKPSRDICQRGTSLTIQCQVDSQVTMMFWYRQQPGQSLTLIATANQGSEATYESGFVIDKFPISRPNLTFSTLTVSNMSPEDSSIYLCSVSWGEKLFFGSGTQLSVL.

The chain uses TRBV7-3 and TRBJ2-1; 10 nucleotides match TRBD2. The V and J ends lost 5 bases and 7 bases, in that order; junction bases with no gene match: 17. The CDR3 contains 18 residues. Germline V gives CDR1 SGHTA, CDR2 FQGTGA. The CDR3 here is CASSPGRGLAGVRNEQFF. In DNA, the CDR3 is TGTGCCAGCAGCCCTGGACGGGGTCTAGCGGGAGTACGTAATGAGCAGTTCTTC.

This chain connects TRBV25-1 to TRBJ2-5; the D is unclear. V gave up 1 base and J gave up 4 bases, with 4 bases separating them. Germline assignment: CDR1 MGHDK and CDR2 SYGVNS. The CDR3 loop spans 12 amino acids. For the CDR3, the DNA is TGTGCCAGCAGTGAATTCCTAGAGACCCAGTACTTC. This codes for CASSEFLETQYF.

The V call is TRBV9, the J call TRBJ1-3, with a weak D call TRBD1 (6 bases). CDR3 size: 16 residues. Germline CDR1 SGDLS, CDR2 YYNGEE. V shed 2 bases and J shed 9 bases, with 21 bases lying between them. The DNA for the CDR3 is TGTGCCAGCAGCGTTGGGACACCTCGCGGTCGGAGCACCATATATTTT. It encodes CASSVGTPRGRSTIYF. Based on the CDR3 plus reference TRBV9 and TRBJ1-3, the full variable domain is DSGVTQTPKHLITATGQRVTLRCSPRSGDLSVYWYQQSLDQGLQFLIQYYNGEERAKGNILERFSAQQFPDLHSELNLSSLELGDSALYFCASSVGTPRGRSTIYFGEGSWLTVV.

V gene TRBV10-1 combines with J gene TRBJ1-2; D is undetermined. In germline, CDR1 is WNHNN, CDR2 SYGVQD (reference sequence). This CDR3 contains 13 residues. The V and J ends lost 1 base and 3 bases respectively, with 6 bases between them. In DNA form, the CDR3 reads TGCGCCAGCAGTGAGTGGATGGACTATGGCTACACCTTC. It is translated as CASSEWMDYGYTF.